This TCR beta chain stems from a study of PD-L1 blockade in urothelial cancer. About the study: About 85% of the 29 patients were males with bladder-origin urothelial cancer.

V shed 7 bases and J 1 base; nucleotides not matched to a gene: 12. Germline loops: CDR1 LNHDA, CDR2 SQIVND (reference sequence). This CDR3 contains 17 residues. The sample's time point: pretreatment peripheral blood. TCRdb's table, derived via immunoSEQ multiplex PCR, lists solely in-frame clones and lacks some. Altogether 70,000 to 85,000 clones are present, 85% to 90% being singletons, with the ten largest covering more than 3.5%. The specimen comprised PBMCs, sampled around atezolizumab (anti-PD-L1) treatment. The sequence was obtained from a man between 65 and 79 years old with urothelial cancer. The chain joins TRBV19 to TRBJ1-5; 8 bases are a match to TRBD1. The CDR3 nucleotides are TGTGCCAGTACCGAACTCAGGGGGCGAGGGAGCAATCAGCCCCAGCATTTT. It is translated as CASTELRGRGSNQPQHF.